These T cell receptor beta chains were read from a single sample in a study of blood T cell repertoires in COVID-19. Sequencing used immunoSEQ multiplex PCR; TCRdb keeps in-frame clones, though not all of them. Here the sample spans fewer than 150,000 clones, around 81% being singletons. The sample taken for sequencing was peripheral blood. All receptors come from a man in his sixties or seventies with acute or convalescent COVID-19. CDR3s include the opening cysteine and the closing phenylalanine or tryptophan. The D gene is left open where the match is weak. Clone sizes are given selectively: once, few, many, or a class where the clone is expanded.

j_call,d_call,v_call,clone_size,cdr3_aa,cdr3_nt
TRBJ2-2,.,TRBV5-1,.,CASSLVMTANTGELFF,TGCGCCAGCAGCTTGGTTATGACAGCGAACACCGGGGAGCTGTTTTTT
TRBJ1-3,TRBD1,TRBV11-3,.,CASSPGGRGNTIYF,TGTGCCAGCAGCCCAGGGGGCCGTGGAAACACCATATATTTT
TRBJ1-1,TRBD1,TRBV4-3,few,CASSLLGQGAFEAFF,TGCGCCAGCAGCCTTCTGGGACAGGGGGCTTTTGAAGCTTTCTTT
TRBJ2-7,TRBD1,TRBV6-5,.,CASSFLQGARREQYF,TGTGCCAGCAGTTTTCTACAGGGGGCAAGGAGGGAGCAGTACTTC
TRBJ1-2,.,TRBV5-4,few,CASSFNQGGRYGYTF,TGTGCCAGCAGCTTTAACCAGGGAGGAAGATATGGCTACACCTTC
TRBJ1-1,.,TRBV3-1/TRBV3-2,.,CASSSVGVRGTEAFF,TGTGCCAGCAGCTCAGTGGGGGTGAGGGGGACTGAAGCTTTCTTT
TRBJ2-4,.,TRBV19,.,CASSTLNIQYF,TGTGCCAGTAGTACCCTAAACATTCAGTACTTC
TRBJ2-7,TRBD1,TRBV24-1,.,CATSDRRQGKNEQYF,TGTGCCACCAGTGACCGTAGACAGGGGAAGAACGAGCAGTACTTC
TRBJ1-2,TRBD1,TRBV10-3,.,CAISESTGYYGYTF,TGTGCCATCAGTGAGTCGACAGGGTACTATGGCTACACCTTC
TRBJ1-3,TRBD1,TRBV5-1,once,CASSLTTGAGNTIYF,TGCGCCAGCAGCTTAACGACAGGGGCCGGAAACACCATATATTTT
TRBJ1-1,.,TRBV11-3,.,CASSLAVRNTEAFF,TGTGCCAGCAGCTTAGCGGTGCGGAACACTGAAGCTTTCTTT
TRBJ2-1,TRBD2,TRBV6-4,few,CASSDGGAYNEQFF,TGTGCCAGCAGTGACGGGGGGGCCTACAATGAGCAGTTCTTC
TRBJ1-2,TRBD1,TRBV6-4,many,CASSEDRGGYGYTF,TGTGCCAGCAGTGAGGACAGGGGAGGCTATGGCTACACCTTC
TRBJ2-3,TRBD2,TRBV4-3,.,CASSRKKGLAGGADTQYF,TGCGCCAGCAGCCGGAAGAAGGGACTAGCGGGGGGAGCAGATACGCAGTATTTT
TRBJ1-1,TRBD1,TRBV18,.,CASSLKWSGTGGIHTEAFF,TGTGCCAGCTCACTCAAATGGTCCGGGACAGGGGGTATTCACACTGAAGCTTTCTTT
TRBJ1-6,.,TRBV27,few,CASSSLLLTGSRSPLHF,TGTGCCAGCAGTTCTCTCTTACTAACAGGGTCTAGGTCACCCCTCCACTTT
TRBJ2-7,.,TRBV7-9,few,CASSLPGLFYEQYF,TGTGCCAGCAGCTTGCCAGGCCTTTTCTACGAGCAGTACTTC
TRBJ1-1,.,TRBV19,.,CASSIGRINTEAFF,TGTGCCAGTAGTATAGGTAGAATAAACACTGAAGCTTTCTTT